The next 21 T cell receptor beta chains were all read from a single sample in a study of blood T cell repertoires in COVID-19. Some clones are missing from TCRdb's copy, which holds only in-frame ones; the method was immunoSEQ multiplex PCR. The sample has some 74,000 clones, 65% to 85% seen once; the top ten hold roughly 4.8%. Sequenced: peripheral blood. Source of these receptors: a woman older than 75 with active or convalescent COVID-19.

The chain uses TRBV6-5 and TRBJ2-7; TRBD1 agrees at 9 bases. V gave up 6 bases and J gave up 6 bases; unmatched junction bases: 9. The CDR3 sequence is 14 residues long. CDR1 is MNHEY, CDR2 SVGAGI, per germline. This CDR3 is CASRLRDRVVEQYF. DNA for the CDR3: TGTGCCAGCAGACTCCGGGACAGGGTGGTCGAGCAGTACTTC.

The rearrangement joins TRBV30 to TRBJ1-5; the D gene is possibly TRBD1 (6 bases). CDR1 GTSNPN and CDR2 SVGIG come from the germline V gene (reference sequence). This CDR3 has 15 residues. With 0 bases removed from V and 0 bases from J, the gap between germline ends came to 9 bases. CDR3 coding DNA: TGTGCCTGGAGTGTGTCAGGGGTTAGCAATCAGCCCCAGCATTTT. This gives the protein CAWSVSGVSNQPQHF.

The chain employs TRBV3-1 (or the pseudogene TRBV3-2) and TRBJ1-6; a weak D match, TRBD1 (6 bases). V was clipped by 1 base and J by 8 bases, with 15 bases between them. The CDR3 runs 16 residues. CDR1 and CDR2 from the germline V gene are LGHDT and YNNKEL (reference sequence). The CDR3: CASSQGAQGRDSPLHF. The CDR3 DNA reads TGTGCCAGCAGCCAAGGGGCACAGGGTCGTGATTCACCCCTCCACTTT.

This clone is medium-sized by share. This chain links TRBV3-1 (or the pseudogene TRBV3-2) with TRBJ2-2; 11 bases agree with TRBD2. The CDR3 consists of 15 residues. V lost 4 bases and J lost 7; bases outside the gene matches: 5. Germline V gene data show CDR1 as LGHDT and CDR2 as YNNKEL (reference sequence). CDR3 sequence: CASSPGLAEGGELFF. The CDR3 DNA reads as TGTGCCAGCAGCCCGGGACTAGCGGAAGGCGGGGAGCTGTTTTTT.

Remarks on this clone: The junction and the germline gene differ at one end; a read error may be behind it. The chain recombines TRBV2 with TRBJ2-7; 7 bases align to TRBD1. This CDR3 comprises 15 residues. The germline gives CDR1 SNHLY, CDR2 FYNNEI. CDR3 DNA: TGTGCCAGCAGTAAAGCCGGGACAGAGTCCTACGAGCAGTACTTC. Translation gives CASSKAGTESYEQYF.

The CDR3 protein is CASRISGGYNEQFF. The CDR3 DNA reads as TGTGCCAGCAGGATTAGCGGGGGCTACAATGAGCAGTTCTTC. The gene calls are TRBV6-5 and TRBJ2-1; 9 positions match TRBD2. The germline V gene has CDR1 MNHEY and CDR2 SVGAGI. Unmatched junction bases numbered 3, after V lost 6 bases and J lost 3 bases. This CDR3 is 14 amino acids long.

V and J are TRBV11-3 and TRBJ2-3; TRBD2 matches 8 bases. From germline, CDR1 is SGHNT and CDR2 YENEEA. CDR3 length: 15 residues. V shed 3 bases, J shed 1 base, and the junction held 3 bases outside the gene matches. CDR3: CASSFSGLGTDTQYF. The CDR3 region has the DNA TGTGCCAGCAGCTTTTCGGGACTAGGCACAGATACGCAGTATTTT.

This clone was detected only a few times. V and J are TRBV6-6 and TRBJ2-7; 10 bases agree with TRBD2. This CDR3 region has 13 residues. The V gene's germline CDR1 is MNHNY and CDR2 SVGAGI (reference sequence). The V gene end was trimmed by 2 bases and the J gene end by 11 bases; junction bases not matched to a gene: 6. The CDR3 nucleotides are TGTGCCAGCAGTTACGGGACTAGCGTTGAGGAGTACTTC. Protein product: CASSYGTSVEEYF.

This sequence joins TRBV28 and TRBJ1-4; perhaps TRBD1 as D (6 bases). Looked up from germline, CDR1 is MDHEN and CDR2 is SYDVKM. This CDR3 region has 16 residues. Trimming removed 3 bases from V and 3 bases from J, with 14 bases in between. The CDR3 is CASSLLSAGANEKLFF. The CDR3 DNA is TGTGCCAGCAGTTTGCTCTCAGCAGGGGCTAATGAAAAACTGTTTTTT.

V usage is TRBV19 and J usage is TRBJ2-2; TRBD1 matches 7 bases. The CDR3 runs 15 residues. In germline, CDR1 is LNHDA, CDR2 SQIVND (reference sequence). V lost 5 bases and J lost 0; bases outside the gene matches: 3. This CDR3 is CASSVTGSNTGELFF. CDR3 coding DNA: TGTGCCAGTAGTGTGACAGGGTCGAACACCGGGGAGCTGTTTTTT.

J is TRBJ1-2 and V is TRBV6-5, with D uncertain. This CDR3 is built from 13 residues. Germline V gene sequence: CDR1 MNHEY, CDR2 SVGAGI. Trimming pared 7 bases from V and 4 bases from J, leaving 13 bases between. Here the CDR3 reads CASTKAALYGYTF. The CDR3 DNA follows: TGTGCCAGCACCAAGGCGGCCCTCTATGGCTACACCTTC.

V and J are TRBV29-1 and TRBJ2-7; a possible D gene is TRBD2 (5 bases). CDR1 is SQVTM and CDR2 is ANQGSEA in the germline V gene. Trimming pared 7 bases from V and 4 bases from J, leaving 20 bases between. The CDR3 spans 14 residues. The CDR3 nucleotides are TGCAGCGCCACCACCAGCGGAAGGCCGTACGAGCAGTACTTC. This gives the protein CSATTSGRPYEQYF.

This clone was seen only a few times. The rearrangement uses TRBV28 and TRBJ1-1; a possible D gene is TRBD1 (5 bases). The V and J ends lost 7 bases and 11 bases respectively, with 20 bases between them. Germline V gene lookup returns CDR1 MDHEN and CDR2 SYDVKM. The CDR3 contains 13 residues. This CDR3 is CASITFSGGMAFF. CDR3 bases: TGTGCCAGCATCACTTTTAGTGGGGGGATGGCTTTCTTT.

This chain links TRBV19 with TRBJ1-1; tentatively, D is TRBD1 (5 bases). This CDR3 spans 14 amino acids. Per germline, CDR1 LNHDA and CDR2 SQIVND (reference sequence). V lost 3 bases to trimming and J lost 4 bases, with 12 bases between them. The CDR3 DNA sequence: TGTGCCAGTAGTATCGGCAGGGCAGGCACTGAAGCTTTCTTT. This codes for CASSIGRAGTEAFF.

The gene calls are TRBV7-2 and TRBJ1-4; TRBD1 agrees at 7 bases. J gave up 6 bases and V 5 bases, and 15 bases lay outside the gene matches. Germline assignment: CDR1 SGHTA and CDR2 FQGNSA. The CDR3 is made up of 17 amino acids. CDR3 in amino acids: CASSVSSWTGGDEKLFF. The CDR3 coding sequence is TGTGCCAGCAGCGTTAGCAGTTGGACAGGTGGTGATGAAAAACTGTTTTTT.

The V and J genes are TRBV2 and TRBJ2-3, with D possibly matching TRBD1 (5 bases). V lost 11 bases and J 4 bases, leaving 16 bases between the germline ends. The CDR3 contains 13 residues. Germline V gene sequence: CDR1 SNHLY, CDR2 FYNNEI. DNA for the CDR3: TGTGCCGGTCAGGGTTCATACGCAGATACGCAGTATTTT. Protein sequence: CAGQGSYADTQYF.

This rearrangement joins TRBV5-1 to TRBJ2-1; D possibly corresponds to TRBD2 (6 bases). The CDR3 is made up of 15 amino acids. Germline V gives CDR1 SGHRS, CDR2 YFSETQ. The V end was cut by 4 bases, the J end by 3 bases, with 14 bases between. The CDR3 sequence is CASSLGGTGYNEQFF. CDR3 nucleotides: TGCGCCAGCAGCCTGGGCGGGACCGGCTACAATGAGCAGTTCTTC.

This rearrangement joins TRBV5-1 to TRBJ1-3; no reliable D call. Trimming removed 4 bases at V and 3 bases at J, with 14 bases between. Germline V CDR1 and CDR2: SGHRS, YFSETQ. The CDR3 has 15 residues. The CDR3 DNA is TGCGCCAGCAGCCCTCGAGGGAGCAGTGGAAACACCATATATTTT. Translated, it gives CASSPRGSSGNTIYF.

The rearrangement joins TRBV12-3 or TRBV12-4 to TRBJ2-5; D might be TRBD1 (5 bases). The CDR3 covers 13 residues. The germline V and J ends were trimmed by 3 bases and 4 bases, with 9 bases remaining between them. This CDR3 is CASSFMGRETQYF. The CDR3 DNA sequence: TGTGCCAGCAGTTTTATGGGGCGAGAGACCCAGTACTTC.

The chain carries TRBV7-2 and TRBJ2-3, with D perhaps TRBD2 (5 bases). The CDR3 length is 14 residues. V lost 3 bases and J 0 bases, leaving 7 bases between the germline ends. Germline loops: CDR1 SGHTA, CDR2 FQGNSA. DNA for the CDR3: TGTGCCAGCAGCTTTGAGGGTAGCACAGATACGCAGTATTTT. This translates into CASSFEGSTDTQYF.

This clone appeared a few times. The chain uses TRBV24-1 and TRBJ1-2; D not certain. The ends were cut back, 1 base at V and 6 bases at J, with 8 bases in the middle. Germline CDR1 reads KGHDR; CDR2 reads SFDVKD. This CDR3 region has 13 residues. CDR3 DNA sequence: TGTGCCACCAGTGATTTTACCGGGGATGGCTACACCTTC. As protein: CATSDFTGDGYTF.